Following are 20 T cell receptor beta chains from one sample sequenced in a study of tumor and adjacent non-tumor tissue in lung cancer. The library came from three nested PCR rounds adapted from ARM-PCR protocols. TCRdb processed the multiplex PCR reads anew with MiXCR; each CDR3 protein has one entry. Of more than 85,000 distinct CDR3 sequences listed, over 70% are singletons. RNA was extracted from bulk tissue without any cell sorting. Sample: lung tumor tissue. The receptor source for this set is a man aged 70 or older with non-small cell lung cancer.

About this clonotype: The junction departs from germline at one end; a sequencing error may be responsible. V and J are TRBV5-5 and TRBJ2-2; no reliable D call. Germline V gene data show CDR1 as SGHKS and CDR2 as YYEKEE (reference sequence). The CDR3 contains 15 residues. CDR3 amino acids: CSSSLDPGATGELFF. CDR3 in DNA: TGTTCCAGCAGCCTGGATCCAGGAGCCACCGGGGAGCTGTTTTTT.

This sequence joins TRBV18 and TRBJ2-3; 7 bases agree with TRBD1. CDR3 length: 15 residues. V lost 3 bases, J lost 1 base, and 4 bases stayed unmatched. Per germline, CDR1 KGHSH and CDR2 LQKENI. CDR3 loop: CASSPTGPGTDTQYF. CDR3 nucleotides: TGTGCCAGCTCACCGACAGGGCCTGGCACAGATACGCAGTATTTT.

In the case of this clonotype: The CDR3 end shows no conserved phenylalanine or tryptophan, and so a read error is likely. CDR3 protein: CTSSQIRGQGSKKLFL. The CDR3 nucleotides read TGCACCAGCAGCCAGATACGGGGGCAGGGGAGCAAAAAACTGTTTCTT. V is TRBV4-1 and J is TRBJ1-4; TRBD1 is a possible D gene (6 bases). The germline V gene encodes CDR1 MGHRA and CDR2 YSYEKL. The CDR3 is 16 residues long.

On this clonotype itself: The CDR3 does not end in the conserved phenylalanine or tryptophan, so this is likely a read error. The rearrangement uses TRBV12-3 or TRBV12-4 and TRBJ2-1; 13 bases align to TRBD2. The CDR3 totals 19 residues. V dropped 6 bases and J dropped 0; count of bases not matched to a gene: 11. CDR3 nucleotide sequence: TGTGCCAGCAGACAAACTAGCGGGGGGGCCATTAGCTCCTACAATGAGCAGTTCTTA. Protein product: CASRQTSGGAISSYNEQFL.

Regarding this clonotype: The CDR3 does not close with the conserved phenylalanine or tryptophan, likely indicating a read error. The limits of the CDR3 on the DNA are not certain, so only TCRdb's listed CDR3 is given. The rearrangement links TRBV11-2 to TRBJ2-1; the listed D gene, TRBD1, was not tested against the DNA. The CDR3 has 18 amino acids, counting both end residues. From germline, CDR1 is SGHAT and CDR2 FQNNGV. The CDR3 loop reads CASSLHVGDWASCNEQLS.

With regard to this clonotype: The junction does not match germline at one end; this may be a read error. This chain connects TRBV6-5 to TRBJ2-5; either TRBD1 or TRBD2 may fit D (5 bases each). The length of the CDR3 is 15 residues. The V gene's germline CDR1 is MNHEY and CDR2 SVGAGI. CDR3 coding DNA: TGTACCAGTAGTTATAACGGTCCGGGAACAGGGACCCAGTACTTC. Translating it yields CTSSYNGPGTGTQYF.

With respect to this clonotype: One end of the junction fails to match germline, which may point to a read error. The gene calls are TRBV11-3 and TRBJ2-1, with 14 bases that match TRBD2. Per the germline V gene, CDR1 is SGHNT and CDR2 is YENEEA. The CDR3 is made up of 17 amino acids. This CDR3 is CASSLPGTSGGYNGQFF. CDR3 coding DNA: TGTGCCAGCAGCCTCCCAGGGACTAGCGGGGGCTACAATGGGCAGTTCTTT.

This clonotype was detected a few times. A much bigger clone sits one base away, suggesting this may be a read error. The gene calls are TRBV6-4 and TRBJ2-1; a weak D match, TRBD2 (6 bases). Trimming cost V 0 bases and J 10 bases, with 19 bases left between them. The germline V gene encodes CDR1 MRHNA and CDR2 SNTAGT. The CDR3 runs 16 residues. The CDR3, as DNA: TGTGCCAGCAGTGACTCGGCTCTAACGGGGGAATACGAGCAGTTCTTC. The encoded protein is CASSDSALTGEYEQFF.

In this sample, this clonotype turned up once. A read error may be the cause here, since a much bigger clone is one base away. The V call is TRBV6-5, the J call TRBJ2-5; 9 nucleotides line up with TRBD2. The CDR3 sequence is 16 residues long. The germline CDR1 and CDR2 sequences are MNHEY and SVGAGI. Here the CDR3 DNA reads TGTGCCAGCAGTTACTCGGTAGCGGGGGAAAAAGAGACCCAGATCTTC. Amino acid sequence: CASSYSVAGEKETQIF.

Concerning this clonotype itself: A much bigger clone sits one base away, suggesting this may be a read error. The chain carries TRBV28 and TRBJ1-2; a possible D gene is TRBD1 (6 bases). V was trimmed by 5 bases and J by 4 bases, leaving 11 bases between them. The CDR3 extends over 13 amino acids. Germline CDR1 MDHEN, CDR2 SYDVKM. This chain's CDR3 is CASSPGASYGYTF. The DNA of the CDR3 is TGTGCCAGCAGTCCGGGGGCTAGCTATGGCTACACCTTC.

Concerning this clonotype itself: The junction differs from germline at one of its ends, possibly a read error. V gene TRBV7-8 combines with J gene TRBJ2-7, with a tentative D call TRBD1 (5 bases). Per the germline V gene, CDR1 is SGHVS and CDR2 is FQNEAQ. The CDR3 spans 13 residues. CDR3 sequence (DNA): TGTGCCATCAGCCACCCTCAGGGAAACGGGCAGTATTTC. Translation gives CAISHPQGNGQYF.

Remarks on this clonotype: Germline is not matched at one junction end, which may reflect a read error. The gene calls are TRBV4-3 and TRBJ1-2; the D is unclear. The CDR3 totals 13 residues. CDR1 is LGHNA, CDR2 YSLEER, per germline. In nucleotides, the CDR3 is TGCGCCAGCAGCCAAGGGGCGGAATATGGCTACACTTTC. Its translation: CASSQGAEYGYTF.

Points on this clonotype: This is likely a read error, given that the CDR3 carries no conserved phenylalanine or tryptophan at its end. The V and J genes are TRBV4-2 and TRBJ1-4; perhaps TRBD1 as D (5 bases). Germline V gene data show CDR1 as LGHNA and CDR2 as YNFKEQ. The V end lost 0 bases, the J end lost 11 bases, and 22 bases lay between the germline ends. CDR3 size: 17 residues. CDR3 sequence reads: CASSQDLLRGLRRKLFL. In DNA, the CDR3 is TGTGCCAGCAGCCAAGATCTTTTAAGGGGACTTCGGAGGAAACTGTTTTTG.

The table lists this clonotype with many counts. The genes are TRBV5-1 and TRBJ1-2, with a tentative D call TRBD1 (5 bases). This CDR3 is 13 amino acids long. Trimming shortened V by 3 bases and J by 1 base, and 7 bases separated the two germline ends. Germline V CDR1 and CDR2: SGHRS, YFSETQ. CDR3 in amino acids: CASSYQGNYGYTF. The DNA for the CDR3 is TGCGCCAGCAGCTACCAGGGTAACTATGGCTACACCTTC.

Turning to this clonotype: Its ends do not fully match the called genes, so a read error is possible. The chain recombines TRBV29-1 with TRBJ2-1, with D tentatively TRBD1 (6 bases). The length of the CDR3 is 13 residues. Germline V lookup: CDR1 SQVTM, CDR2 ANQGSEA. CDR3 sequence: CSAKGQSYNAQFF. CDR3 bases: TGCAGCGCCAAAGGACAGTCCTACAATGCGCAGTTCTTC.

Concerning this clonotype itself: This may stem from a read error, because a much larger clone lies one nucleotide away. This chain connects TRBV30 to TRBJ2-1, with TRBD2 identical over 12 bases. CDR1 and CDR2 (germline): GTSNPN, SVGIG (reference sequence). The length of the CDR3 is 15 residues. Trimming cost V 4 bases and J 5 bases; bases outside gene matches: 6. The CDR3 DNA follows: TGTGCCTGGAATATCGGACTAGCGGGAAACAATGAGCAGTTCTTC. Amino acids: CAWNIGLAGNNEQFF. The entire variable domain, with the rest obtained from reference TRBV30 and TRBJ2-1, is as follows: SQTIHQWPATLVQPVGSPLSLECTVEGTSNPNLYWYRQAAGRGLQLLFYSVGIGQISSEVPQNLSASRPQDRQFILSSKKLLLSDSGFYLCAWNIGLAGNNEQFFGPGTRLTVL.

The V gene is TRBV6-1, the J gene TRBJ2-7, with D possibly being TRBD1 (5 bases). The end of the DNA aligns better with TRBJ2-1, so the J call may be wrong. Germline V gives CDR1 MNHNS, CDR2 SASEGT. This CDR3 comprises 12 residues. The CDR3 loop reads CASNGAAYEQFF. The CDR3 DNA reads TGTGCCAGCAATGGGGCCGCCTACGAGCAGTTCTTC.

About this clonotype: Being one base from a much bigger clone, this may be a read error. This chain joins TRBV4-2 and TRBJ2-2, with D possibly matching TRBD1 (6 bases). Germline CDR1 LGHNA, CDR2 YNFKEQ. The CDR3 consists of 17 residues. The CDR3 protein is CASSQTLGQGITRELFF. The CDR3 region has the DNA TGTGCCAGCAGCCAAACATTGGGGCAGGGGATCACCAGGGAGCTGTTTTTT.

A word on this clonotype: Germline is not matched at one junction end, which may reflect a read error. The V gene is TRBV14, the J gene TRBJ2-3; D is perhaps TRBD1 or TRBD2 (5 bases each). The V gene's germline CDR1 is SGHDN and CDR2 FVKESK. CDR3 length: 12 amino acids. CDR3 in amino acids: CTSTQSGTSQYF. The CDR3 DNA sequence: TGTACCAGCACCCAATCCGGGACCTCGCAGTATTTT.

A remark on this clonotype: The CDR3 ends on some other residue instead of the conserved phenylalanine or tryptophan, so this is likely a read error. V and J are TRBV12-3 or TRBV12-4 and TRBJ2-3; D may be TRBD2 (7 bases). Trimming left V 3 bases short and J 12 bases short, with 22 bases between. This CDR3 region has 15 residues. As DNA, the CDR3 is TGTGCCAGCAGTTTGGGGGACGGGGGGCCAGATATACAGTATTCT. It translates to CASSLGDGGPDIQYS.